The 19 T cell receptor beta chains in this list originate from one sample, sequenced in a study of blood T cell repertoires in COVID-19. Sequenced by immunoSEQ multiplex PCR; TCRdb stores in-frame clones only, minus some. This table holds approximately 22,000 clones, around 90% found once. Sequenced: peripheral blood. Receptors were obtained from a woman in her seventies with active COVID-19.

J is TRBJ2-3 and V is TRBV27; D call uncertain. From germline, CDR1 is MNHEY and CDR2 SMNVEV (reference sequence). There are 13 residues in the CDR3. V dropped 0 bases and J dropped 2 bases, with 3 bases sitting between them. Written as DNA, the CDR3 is TGTGCCAGCAGTTTATCTTACACAGATACGCAGTATTTT. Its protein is CASSLSYTDTQYF.

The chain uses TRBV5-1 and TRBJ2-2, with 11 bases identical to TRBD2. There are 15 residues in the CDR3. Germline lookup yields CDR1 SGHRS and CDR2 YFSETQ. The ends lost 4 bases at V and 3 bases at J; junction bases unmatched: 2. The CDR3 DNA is TGCGCCAGCAGCGCACTAGCGGGAGACACCGGGGAGCTGTTTTTT. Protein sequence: CASSALAGDTGELFF.

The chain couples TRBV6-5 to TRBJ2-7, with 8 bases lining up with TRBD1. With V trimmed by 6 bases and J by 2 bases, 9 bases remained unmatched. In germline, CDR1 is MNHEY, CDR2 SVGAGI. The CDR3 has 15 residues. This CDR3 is CASRKSGGETYEQYF. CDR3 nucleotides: TGTGCCAGCAGAAAGTCAGGGGGCGAAACCTACGAGCAGTACTTC.

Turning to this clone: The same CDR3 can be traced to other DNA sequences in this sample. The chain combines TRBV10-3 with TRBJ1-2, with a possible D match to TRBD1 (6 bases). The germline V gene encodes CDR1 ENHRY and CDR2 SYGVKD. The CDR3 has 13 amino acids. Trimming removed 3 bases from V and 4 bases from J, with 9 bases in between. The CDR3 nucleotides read TGTGCCATCAGTGAAAACAGGGTCTATGGCTACACCTTC. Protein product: CAISENRVYGYTF.

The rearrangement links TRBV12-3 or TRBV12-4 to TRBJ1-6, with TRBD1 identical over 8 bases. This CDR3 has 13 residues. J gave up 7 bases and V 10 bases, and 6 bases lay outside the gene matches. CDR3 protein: CANGQGKNSPLHF. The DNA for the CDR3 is TGTGCCAACGGACAGGGAAAAAATTCACCCCTCCACTTT.

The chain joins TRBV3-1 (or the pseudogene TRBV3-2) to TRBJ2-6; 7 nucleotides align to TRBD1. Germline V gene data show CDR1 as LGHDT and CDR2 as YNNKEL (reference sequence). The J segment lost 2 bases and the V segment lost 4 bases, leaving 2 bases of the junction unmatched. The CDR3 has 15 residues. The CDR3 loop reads CASSPQGTGANVLTF. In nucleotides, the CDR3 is TGTGCCAGCAGCCCACAGGGGACTGGGGCCAACGTCCTGACTTTC.

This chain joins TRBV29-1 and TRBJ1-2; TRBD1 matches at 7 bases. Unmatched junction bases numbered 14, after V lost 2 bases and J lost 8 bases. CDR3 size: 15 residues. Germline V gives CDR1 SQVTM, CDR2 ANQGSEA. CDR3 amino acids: CSVERGDSRFQGYTF. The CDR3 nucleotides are TGCAGCGTTGAAAGGGGGGACAGCCGTTTCCAGGGCTACACCTTC.

CDR3 region: CASSRGQSPTDTQYF. CDR3 bases: TGTGCCAGCAGCAGGGGTCAGTCCCCCACAGATACGCAGTATTTT. The V and J genes are TRBV5-4 and TRBJ2-3; maybe TRBD1 (5 bases). V was clipped by 4 bases and J by 2 bases, with 14 bases between them. Germline CDR1 SGHNT, CDR2 YYREEE (reference sequence). The length of the CDR3 is 15 residues. Full variable domain (remainder filled in from reference TRBV5-4 and TRBJ2-3): ETGVTQSPTHLIKTRGQQVTLRCSSQSGHNTVSWYQQALGQGPQFIFQYYREEENGRGNFPPRFSGLQFPNYSSELNVNALELDDSALYLCASSRGQSPTDTQYFGPGTRLTVL.

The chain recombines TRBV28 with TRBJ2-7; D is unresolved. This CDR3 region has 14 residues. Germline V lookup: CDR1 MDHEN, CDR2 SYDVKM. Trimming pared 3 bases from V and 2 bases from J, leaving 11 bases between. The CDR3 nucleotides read TGTGCCAGCAGTTTCCCCAGGATCCCCTACGAGCAGTACTTC. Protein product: CASSFPRIPYEQYF.

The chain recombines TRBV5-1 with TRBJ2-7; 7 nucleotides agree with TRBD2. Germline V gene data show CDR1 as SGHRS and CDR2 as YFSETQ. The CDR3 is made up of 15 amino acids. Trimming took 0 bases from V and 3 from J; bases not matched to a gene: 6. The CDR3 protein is CASSLAAGELYEQYF. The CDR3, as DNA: TGCGCCAGCAGCTTGGCCGCGGGAGAACTCTACGAGCAGTACTTC.

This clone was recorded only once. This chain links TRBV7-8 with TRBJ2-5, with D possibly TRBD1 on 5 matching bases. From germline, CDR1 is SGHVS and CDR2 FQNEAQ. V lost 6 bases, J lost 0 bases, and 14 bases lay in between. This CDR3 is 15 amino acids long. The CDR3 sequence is CASRLTVTYQETQYF. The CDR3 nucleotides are TGTGCCAGCAGACTGACAGTGACGTACCAAGAGACCCAGTACTTC.

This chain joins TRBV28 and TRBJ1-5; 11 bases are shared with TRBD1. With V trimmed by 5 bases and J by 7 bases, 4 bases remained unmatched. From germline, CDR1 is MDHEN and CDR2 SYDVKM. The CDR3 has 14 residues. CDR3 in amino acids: CASSLRTGGQPQHF. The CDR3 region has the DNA TGTGCCAGCAGTCTGAGGACAGGGGGCCAGCCCCAGCATTTT. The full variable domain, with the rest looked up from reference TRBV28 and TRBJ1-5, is DVKVTQSSRYLVKRTGEKVFLECVQDMDHENMFWYRQDPGLGLRLIYFSYDVKMKEKGDIPEGYSVSREKKERFSLILESASTNQTSMYLCASSLRTGGQPQHFGDGTRLSIL.

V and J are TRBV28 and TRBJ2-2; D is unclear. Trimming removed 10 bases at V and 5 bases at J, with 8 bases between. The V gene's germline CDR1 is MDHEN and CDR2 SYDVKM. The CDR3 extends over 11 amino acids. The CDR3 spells CATLLTGELFF. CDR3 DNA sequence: TGTGCCACCCTTCTAACCGGGGAGCTGTTTTTT.

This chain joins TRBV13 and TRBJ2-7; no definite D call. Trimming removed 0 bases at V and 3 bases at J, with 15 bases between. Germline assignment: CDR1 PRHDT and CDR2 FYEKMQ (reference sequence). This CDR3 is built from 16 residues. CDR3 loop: CASSLGPKRPIYEQYF. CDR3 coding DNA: TGTGCCAGCAGCTTAGGCCCCAAGCGACCGATCTACGAGCAGTACTTC. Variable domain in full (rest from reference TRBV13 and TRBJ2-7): AAGVIQSPRHLIKEKRETATLKCYPIPRHDTVYWYQQGPGQDPQFLISFYEKMQSDKGSIPDRFSAQQFSDYHSELNMSSLELGDSALYFCASSLGPKRPIYEQYFGPGTRLTVT.

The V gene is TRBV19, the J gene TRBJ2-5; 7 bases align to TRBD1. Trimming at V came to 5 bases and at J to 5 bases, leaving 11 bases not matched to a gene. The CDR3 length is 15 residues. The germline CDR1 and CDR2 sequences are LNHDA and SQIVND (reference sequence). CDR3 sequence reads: CASSPMGQPGETQYF. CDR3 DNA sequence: TGTGCCAGTAGTCCAATGGGACAGCCAGGGGAGACCCAGTACTTC.

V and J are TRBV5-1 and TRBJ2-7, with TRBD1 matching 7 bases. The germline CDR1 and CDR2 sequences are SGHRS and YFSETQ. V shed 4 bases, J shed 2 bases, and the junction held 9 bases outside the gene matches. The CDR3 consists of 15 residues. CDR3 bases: TGCGCCAGCAGCGTTGCCGGGACAGCCCCCTACGAGCAGTACTTC. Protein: CASSVAGTAPYEQYF.

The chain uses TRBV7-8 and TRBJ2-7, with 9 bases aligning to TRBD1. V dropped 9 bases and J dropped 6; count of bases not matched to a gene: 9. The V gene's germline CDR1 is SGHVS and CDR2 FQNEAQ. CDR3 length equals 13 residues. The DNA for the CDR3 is TGTGCCAGTAACCGGGACAGGGTTGCCGAGCAGTACTTC. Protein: CASNRDRVAEQYF.

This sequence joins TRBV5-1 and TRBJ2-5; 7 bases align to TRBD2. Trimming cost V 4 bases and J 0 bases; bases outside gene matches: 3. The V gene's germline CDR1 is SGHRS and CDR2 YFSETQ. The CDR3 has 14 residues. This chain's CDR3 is CASSVRGDQETQYF. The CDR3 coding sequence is TGCGCCAGCAGCGTCCGGGGGGACCAAGAGACCCAGTACTTC.

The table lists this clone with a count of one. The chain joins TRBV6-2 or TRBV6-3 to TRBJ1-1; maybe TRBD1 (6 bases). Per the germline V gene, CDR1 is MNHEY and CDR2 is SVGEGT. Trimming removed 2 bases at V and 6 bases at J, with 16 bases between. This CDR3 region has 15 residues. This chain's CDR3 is CASSYTQGEDAEAFF. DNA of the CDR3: TGTGCCAGCAGTTACACACAGGGAGAGGACGCTGAAGCTTTCTTT.